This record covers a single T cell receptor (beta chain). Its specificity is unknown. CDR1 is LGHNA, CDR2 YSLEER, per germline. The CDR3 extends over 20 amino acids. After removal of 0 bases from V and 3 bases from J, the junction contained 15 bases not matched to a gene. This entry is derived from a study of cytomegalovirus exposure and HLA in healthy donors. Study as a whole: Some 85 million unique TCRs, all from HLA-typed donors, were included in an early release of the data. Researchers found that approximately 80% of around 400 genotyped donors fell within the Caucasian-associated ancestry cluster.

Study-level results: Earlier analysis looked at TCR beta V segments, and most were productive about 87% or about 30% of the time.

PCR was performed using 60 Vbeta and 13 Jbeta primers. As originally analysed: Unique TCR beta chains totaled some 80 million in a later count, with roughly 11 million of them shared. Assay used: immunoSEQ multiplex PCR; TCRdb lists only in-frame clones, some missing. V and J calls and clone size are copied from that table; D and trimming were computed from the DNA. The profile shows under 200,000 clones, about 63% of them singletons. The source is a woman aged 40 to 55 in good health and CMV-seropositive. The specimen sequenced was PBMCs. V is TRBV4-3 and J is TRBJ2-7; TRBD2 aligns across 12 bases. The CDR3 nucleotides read TGCGCCAGCAGCCAAGATGCCCCCTCTAGCGGGAGGGTTTCGGGCTACGAGCAGTACTTC. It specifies CASSQDAPSSGRVSGYEQYF.